This TCR beta chain was retrieved from a study of blood T cell repertoires in COVID-19 (dated by TCRdb to 2020 to 2021). Looking at the study overall: The collaborator samples originated in the United States, Italy and Spain and spanned the acute and convalescent phases of COVID-19. The prospective study material was composed of cDNA or gDNA derived from T cells, B-cell-depleted T cells, or PBMCs. Subjects who had been exposed to COVID-19, were actively infected with it, or had recovered from it provided the deeply sampled blood TCRbeta repertoires that made up the dataset. A freely available public database, intended as a resource for researchers studying the immune response to SARS-CoV-2, is where the repertoires were released. Samples were obtained from the ongoing ImmuneRACE study (first 160 participants) and from about 1,300 subjects provided by 6 global collaborators. Sample metadata almost always included a de-identified subject ID, COVID-19 status, age in years and sex. Where available, HLA class I and class II types were obtained from metadata supplied by the sample provider rather than from assay-based typing.

The immunoSEQ Assay, a bias-controlled multiplex PCR, was used to amplify TCRbeta CDR3 regions from genomic DNA. As for how the authors treated the data: The number of nucleated cells in each sample was estimated by amplification of reference gene primers within the assay. To quantify the absolute abundance of each unique TCRbeta CDR3 rearrangement, sequence reads were collapsed and filtered. Productive Simpson clonality was computed per sample as the square root of Simpson's diversity index over productive rearrangements. Imported from immuneACCESS, the table was reduced by TCRdb to in-frame sequences with V and J called. These copies leave out some clones; in studies compared against another copy, an unresolved V gene accounts for under half, and the cause of the remainder is not known. The DNA gave D and trimming, while V, J and clone size come from that table. The sample data list 360,000 or so clones, and roughly 90% of these were observed just once. The leading ten clones occupy 0.85% to 1.3% of the sample.

Overall study results and their limits: Clinical and demographic metadata were provided uncurated, with the amount varying by source and participant.

In the prospective study, participants were roughly 18 to 89 years old, resided in 24 geographic areas of the United States, and were enrolled through a virtual design. In the prospective study, participants were assigned to cohorts based on the clinical history participants reported in a screening survey and a study questionnaire. Exposed participants had been in contact, within 2 weeks of entering the study, with a person who had a PCR-confirmed or clinician-diagnosed case of COVID-19. In the prospective study, mobile phlebotomists collected whole blood, serum and a nasopharyngeal or oropharyngeal swab from each participant. Over a roughly 2-month period, participants in the prospective study had the option of providing additional blood draws and questionnaires. Before DNA extraction, blood samples from the prospective study were shipped at room temperature or frozen. On this clone: It has no known antigen specificity. No base quality values were provided; no much bigger clone lies one nucleotide off.

The sample comprised PBMCs or T cells enriched from blood (not recorded which). The clonotype was recovered from a woman aged 25 to 39 who had been exposed to COVID-19.

The sequence in DNA is TGTGCCAGCAGCTTAGTGGGCCTTAGGACTGAAGCTTTCTTT. It is translated as CASSLVGLRTEAFF. Recombination linked TRBV7-9 to TRBJ1-1; the D gene cannot be named for sure. There are 14 amino acids in the CDR3, from cysteine to phenylalanine inclusive. The retained sequence is limited to the CDR3, 42 bases, with the frame set at the first base. CDR1 SEHNR and CDR2 FQNEAQ are derived from the germline V gene (reference sequence). V gives up 1 base and J gives up 5 bases, and the segment between their germline ends measures 11 bases.